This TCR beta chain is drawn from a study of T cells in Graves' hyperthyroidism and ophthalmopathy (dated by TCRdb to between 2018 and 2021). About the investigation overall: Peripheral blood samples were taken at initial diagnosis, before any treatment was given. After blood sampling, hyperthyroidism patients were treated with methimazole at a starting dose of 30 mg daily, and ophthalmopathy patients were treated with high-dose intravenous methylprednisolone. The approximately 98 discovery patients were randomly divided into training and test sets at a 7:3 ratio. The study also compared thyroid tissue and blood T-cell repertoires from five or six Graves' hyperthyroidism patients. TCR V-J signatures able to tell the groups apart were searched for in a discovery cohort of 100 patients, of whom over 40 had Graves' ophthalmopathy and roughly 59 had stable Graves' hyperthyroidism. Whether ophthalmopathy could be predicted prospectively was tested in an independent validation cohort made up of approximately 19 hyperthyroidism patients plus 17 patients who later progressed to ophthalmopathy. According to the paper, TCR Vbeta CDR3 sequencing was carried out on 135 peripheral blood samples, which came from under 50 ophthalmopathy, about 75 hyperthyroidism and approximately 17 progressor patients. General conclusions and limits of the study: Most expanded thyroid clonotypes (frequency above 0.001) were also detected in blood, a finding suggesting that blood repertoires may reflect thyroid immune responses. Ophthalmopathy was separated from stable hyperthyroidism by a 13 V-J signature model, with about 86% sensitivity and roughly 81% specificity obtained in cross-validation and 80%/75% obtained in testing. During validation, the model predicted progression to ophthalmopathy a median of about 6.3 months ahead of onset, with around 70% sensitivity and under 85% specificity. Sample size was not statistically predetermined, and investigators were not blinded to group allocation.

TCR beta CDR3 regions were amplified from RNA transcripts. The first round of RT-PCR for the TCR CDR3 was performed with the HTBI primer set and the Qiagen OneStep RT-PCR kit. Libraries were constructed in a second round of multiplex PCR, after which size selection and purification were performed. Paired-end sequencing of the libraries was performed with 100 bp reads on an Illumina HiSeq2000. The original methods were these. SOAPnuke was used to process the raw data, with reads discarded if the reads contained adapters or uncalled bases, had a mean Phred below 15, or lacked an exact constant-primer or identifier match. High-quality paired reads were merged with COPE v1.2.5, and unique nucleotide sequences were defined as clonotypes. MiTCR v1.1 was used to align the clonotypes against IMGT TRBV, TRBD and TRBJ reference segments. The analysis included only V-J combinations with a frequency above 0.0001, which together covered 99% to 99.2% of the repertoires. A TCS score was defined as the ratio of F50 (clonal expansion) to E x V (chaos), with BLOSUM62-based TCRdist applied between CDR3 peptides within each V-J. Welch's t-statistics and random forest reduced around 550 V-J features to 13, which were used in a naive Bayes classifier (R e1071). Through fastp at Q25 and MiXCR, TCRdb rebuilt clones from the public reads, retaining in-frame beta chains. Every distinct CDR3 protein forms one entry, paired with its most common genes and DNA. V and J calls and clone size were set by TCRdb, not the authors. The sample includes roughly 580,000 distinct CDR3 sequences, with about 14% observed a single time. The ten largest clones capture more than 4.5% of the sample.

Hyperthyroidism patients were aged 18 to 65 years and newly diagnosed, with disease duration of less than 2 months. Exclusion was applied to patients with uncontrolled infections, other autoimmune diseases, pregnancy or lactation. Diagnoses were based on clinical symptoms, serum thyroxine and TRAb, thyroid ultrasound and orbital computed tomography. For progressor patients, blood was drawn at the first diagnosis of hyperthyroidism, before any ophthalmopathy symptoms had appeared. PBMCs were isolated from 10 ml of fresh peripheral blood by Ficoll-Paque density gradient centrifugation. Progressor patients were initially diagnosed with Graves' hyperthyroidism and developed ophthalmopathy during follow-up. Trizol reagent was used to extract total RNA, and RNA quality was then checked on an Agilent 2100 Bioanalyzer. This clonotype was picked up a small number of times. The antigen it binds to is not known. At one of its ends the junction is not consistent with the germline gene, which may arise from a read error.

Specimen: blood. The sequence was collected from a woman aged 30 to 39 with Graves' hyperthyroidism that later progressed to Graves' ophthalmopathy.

The bases read TGTACCACCAGTGATTTTAACTATGGCTACACCTTC. Translated, it reads CTTSDFNYGYTF. The chain joins TRBV24-1 to TRBJ1-2, with the identity of the D gene unclear. The CDR1 and CDR2 encoded by the germline V gene are KGHDR and SFDVKD. The CDR3 contains 12 residues, cysteine and phenylalanine counted. Kept here is only the CDR3 DNA, which spans 36 bases and is read in frame from base 1.